This T cell receptor (beta chain) originates from a study of blood T cell repertoires in COVID-19. Study overall: The cDNA or gDNA used as material had been derived from T cells, B-cell-depleted T cells, or PBMCs.

The CDR3 totals 16 residues. V lost 1 base to trimming and J lost 2 bases; unmatched junction nucleotides: 7. Germline V lookup: CDR1 SGHVS, CDR2 FNYEAQ. Authors' analysis steps: Amplified reference gene primers provided the basis for estimating nucleated cell counts. Assay: immunoSEQ multiplex PCR; the TCRdb copy retains only in-frame clones and omits some. The V and J calls and clone size are taken from that table; D and trimming were inferred from the DNA. There are approximately 220,000 clones in the sample; roughly 87% occur only once, and 2.5% to 3% lies in the top ten. Those enrolled, adults aged roughly 18 to 89 years, came from 20 to 25 US areas. This clone was counted a single time.

The sequence was collected from a woman aged 30 to 39 with acute COVID-19. The rearrangement joins TRBV7-6 to TRBJ1-2, with 7 bases that match TRBD1. Specimen: PBMCs or T cells enriched from blood (not recorded which). The DNA for the CDR3 is TGTGCCAGCAGCTTAGAAGCCCTAGGGGGCAACTATGGCTACACCTTC. This gives the protein CASSLEALGGNYGYTF.